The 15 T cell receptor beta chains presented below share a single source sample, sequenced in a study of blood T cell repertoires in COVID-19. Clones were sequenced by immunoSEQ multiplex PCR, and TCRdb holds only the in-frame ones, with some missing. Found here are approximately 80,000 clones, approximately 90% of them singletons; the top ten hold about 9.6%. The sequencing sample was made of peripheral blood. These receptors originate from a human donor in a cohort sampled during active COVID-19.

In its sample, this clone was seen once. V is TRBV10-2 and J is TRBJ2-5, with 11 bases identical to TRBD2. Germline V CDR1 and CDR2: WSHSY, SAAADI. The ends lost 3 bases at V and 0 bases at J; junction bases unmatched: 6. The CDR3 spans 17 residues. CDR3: CASSDPTSGGHQETQYF. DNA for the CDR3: TGCGCCAGCAGTGACCCCACTAGCGGGGGTCACCAAGAGACCCAGTACTTC.

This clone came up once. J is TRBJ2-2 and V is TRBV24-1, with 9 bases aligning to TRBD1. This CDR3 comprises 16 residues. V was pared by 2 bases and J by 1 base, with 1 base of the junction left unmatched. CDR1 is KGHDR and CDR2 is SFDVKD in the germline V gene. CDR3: CATSDSGQGNTGELFF. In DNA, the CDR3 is TGTGCCACCAGTGATTCGGGACAGGGGAACACCGGGGAGCTGTTTTTT.

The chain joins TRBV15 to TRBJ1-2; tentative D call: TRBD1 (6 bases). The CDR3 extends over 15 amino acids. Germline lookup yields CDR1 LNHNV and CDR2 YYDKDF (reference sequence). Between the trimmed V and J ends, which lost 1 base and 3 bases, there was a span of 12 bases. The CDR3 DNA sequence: TGTGCCACCAGCAGAGTGGACAGACCTTACTATGGCTACACCTTC. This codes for CATSRVDRPYYGYTF.

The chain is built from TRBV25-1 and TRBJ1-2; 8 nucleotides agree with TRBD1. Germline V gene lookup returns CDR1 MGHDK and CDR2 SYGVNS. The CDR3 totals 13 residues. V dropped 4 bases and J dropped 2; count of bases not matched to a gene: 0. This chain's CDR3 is CASSGTGNYGYTF. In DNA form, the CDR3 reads TGTGCCAGCAGTGGGACAGGGAACTATGGCTACACCTTC.

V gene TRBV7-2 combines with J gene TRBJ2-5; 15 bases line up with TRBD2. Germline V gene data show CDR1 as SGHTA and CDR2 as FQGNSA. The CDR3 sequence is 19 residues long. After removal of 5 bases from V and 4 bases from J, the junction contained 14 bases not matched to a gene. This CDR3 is CASSQSFIGLAGGAETQYF. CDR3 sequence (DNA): TGTGCCAGCAGCCAATCCTTTATCGGACTAGCGGGAGGGGCAGAGACCCAGTACTTC.

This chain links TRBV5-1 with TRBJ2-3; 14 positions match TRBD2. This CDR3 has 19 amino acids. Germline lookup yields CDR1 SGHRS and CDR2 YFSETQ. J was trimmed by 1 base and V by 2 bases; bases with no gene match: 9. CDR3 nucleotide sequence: TGCGCCAGCAGCTTCCCGACTAGCGGGGGGGGATATCGCACAGATACGCAGTATTTT. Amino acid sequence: CASSFPTSGGGYRTDTQYF.

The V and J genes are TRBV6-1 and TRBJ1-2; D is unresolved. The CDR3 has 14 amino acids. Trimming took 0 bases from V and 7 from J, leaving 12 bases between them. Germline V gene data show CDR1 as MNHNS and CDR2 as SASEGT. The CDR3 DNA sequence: TGTGCCAGCAGTGAAGCCCGCGGTGGGTCTGGCTACACCTTC. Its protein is CASSEARGGSGYTF.

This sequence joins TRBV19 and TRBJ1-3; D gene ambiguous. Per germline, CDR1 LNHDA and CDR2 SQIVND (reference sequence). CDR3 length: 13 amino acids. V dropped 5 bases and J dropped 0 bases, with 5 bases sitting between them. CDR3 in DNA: TGTGCCAGTAGTTTGAGCTCTGGAAACACCATATATTTT. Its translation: CASSLSSGNTIYF.

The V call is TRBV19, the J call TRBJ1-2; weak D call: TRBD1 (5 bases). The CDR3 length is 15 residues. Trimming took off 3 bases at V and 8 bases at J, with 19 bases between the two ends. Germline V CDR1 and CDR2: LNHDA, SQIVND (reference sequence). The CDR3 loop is CASSMATGGDYGYTF. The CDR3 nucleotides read TGTGCCAGTAGTATGGCAACAGGAGGGGATTACGGCTACACCTTC.

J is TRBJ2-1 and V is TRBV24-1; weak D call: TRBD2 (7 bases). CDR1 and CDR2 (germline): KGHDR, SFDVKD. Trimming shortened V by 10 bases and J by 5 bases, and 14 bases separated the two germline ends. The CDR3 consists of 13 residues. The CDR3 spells CATGGGADNEQFF. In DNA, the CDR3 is TGTGCCACGGGGGGGGGCGCGGACAATGAGCAGTTCTTC.

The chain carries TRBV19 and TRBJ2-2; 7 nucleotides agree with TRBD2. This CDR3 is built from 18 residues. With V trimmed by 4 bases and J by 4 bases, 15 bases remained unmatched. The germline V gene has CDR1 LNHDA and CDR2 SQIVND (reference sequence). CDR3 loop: CASSTPPRTSWITGELFF. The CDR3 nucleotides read TGTGCCAGTAGTACCCCTCCACGGACTAGTTGGATCACCGGGGAGCTGTTTTTT.

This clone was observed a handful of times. The CDR3 is CASSETGNYGYTF. CDR3 nucleotide sequence: TGTGCCAGCAGCGAAACAGGGAACTATGGCTACACCTTC. The rearrangement links TRBV6-6 to TRBJ1-2; a possible D gene is TRBD1 (6 bases). Trimming shortened V by 6 bases and J by 2 bases, and 10 bases separated the two germline ends. This CDR3 has 13 amino acids. Germline V lookup: CDR1 MNHNY, CDR2 SVGAGI (reference sequence).

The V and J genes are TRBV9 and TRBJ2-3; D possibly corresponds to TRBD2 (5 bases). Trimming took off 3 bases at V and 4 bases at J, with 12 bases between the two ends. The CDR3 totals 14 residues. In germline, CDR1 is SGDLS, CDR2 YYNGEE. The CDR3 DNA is TGTGCCAGCAGCGAGGGAGCTCCTTCAGATACGCAGTATTTT. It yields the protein CASSEGAPSDTQYF.

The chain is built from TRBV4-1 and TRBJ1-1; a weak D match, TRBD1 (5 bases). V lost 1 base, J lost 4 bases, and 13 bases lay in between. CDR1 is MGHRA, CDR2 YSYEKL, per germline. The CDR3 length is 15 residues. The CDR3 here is CASSQVVFGATEAFF. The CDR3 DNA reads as TGCGCCAGCAGCCAAGTTGTCTTTGGGGCCACTGAAGCTTTCTTT.

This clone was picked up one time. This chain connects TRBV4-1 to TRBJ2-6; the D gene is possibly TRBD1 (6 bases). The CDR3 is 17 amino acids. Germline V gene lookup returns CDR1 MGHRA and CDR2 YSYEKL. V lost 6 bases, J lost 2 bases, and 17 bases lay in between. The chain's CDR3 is CASSLERRGAGANVLTF. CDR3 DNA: TGCGCCAGCAGTCTCGAACGCAGGGGTGCTGGGGCCAACGTCCTGACTTTC.